One sample yielded the 5 T cell receptor beta chains listed below, sequenced in a study of OX40 agonist ivuxolimab in advanced cancers. Libraries were prepared by immunoSEQ multiplex PCR; TCRdb keeps only in-frame clonotypes and omits some of them. The sample lists about 93,000 clones, approximately 90% seen once, with roughly 0.5% in the top ten. The specimen was CD4+ or CD8+ T cells sorted from blood, collected in a trial of the OX40 agonist ivuxolimab. The source of these receptors is an adult with an advanced solid tumor such as melanoma, head and neck, liver or kidney cancer.

Only one count was recorded for this clone. The V call is TRBV5-6, the J call TRBJ2-5; possibly TRBD1 for D (6 bases). The CDR3 spans 14 residues. CDR1 SGHDT and CDR2 YYEEEE come from the germline V gene. Trimming took 4 bases from V and 2 from J, leaving 12 bases between them. As DNA, the CDR3 is TGTGCCAGCAGCCCCGGGACACTTCAAGAGACCCAGTACTTC. It is translated as CASSPGTLQETQYF.

The V gene is TRBV19, the J gene TRBJ1-5, with D tentatively TRBD1 (5 bases). V was pared by 5 bases and J by 0 bases, with 17 bases between. The CDR3 is made up of 17 amino acids. Germline V gene data show CDR1 as LNHDA and CDR2 as SQIVND (reference sequence). The chain's CDR3 is CASSPYGTENSNQPQHF. CDR3 DNA: TGTGCCAGTAGTCCTTACGGGACTGAAAATAGCAATCAGCCCCAGCATTTT. The full variable domain, with the rest looked up from reference TRBV19 and TRBJ1-5, is DGGITQSPKYLFRKEGQNVTLSCEQNLNHDAMYWYRQDPGQGLRLIYYSQIVNDFQKGDIAEGYSVSREKKESFPLTVTSAQKNPTAFYLCASSPYGTENSNQPQHFGDGTRLSIL.

The chain carries TRBV5-6 and TRBJ1-3; 7 nucleotides line up with TRBD1. This CDR3 contains 16 residues. J gave up 4 bases and V 0 bases, and 7 bases lay outside the gene matches. Germline V CDR1 and CDR2: SGHDT, YYEEEE. DNA of the CDR3: TGTGCCAGCAGCTTGGTTCCGGGACAGTTGGGAAACACCATATATTTT. This sequence encodes CASSLVPGQLGNTIYF. Based on the CDR3 plus reference TRBV5-6 and TRBJ1-3, the full variable domain is DAGVTQSPTHLIKTRGQQVTLRCSPKSGHDTVSWYQQALGQGPQFIFQYYEEEERQRGNFPDRFSGHQFPNYSSELNVNALLLGDSALYLCASSLVPGQLGNTIYFGEGSWLTVV.

The chain couples TRBV10-2 to TRBJ1-1; 7 nucleotides match TRBD1. Germline V gene sequence: CDR1 WSHSY, CDR2 SAAADI. The CDR3 sequence is 13 residues long. V lost 6 bases to trimming and J lost 2 bases; unmatched junction nucleotides: 3. The CDR3 loop reads CASSIGGNTEAFF. CDR3 bases: TGCGCCAGCAGCATAGGGGGCAACACTGAAGCTTTCTTT.

This chain uses TRBV7-9 with TRBJ2-3, with 8 bases identical to TRBD1. Germline values: CDR1 SEHNR, CDR2 FQNEAQ (reference sequence). The CDR3 runs to 15 residues. J was trimmed by 4 bases and V by 5 bases; bases with no gene match: 8. Written as DNA, the CDR3 is TGTGCCAGCAGCCCAGGGGGCCCATTCGCAGATACGCAGTATTTT. This codes for CASSPGGPFADTQYF.